This TCR beta chain was identified during a study of blood T cells in healthy people across ages. Study information: Per two T cells, about one barcoded beta molecule was captured through template switching. Study-level points and caveats: Unknown donor CMV status possibly confounded expanded clonotype changes. A greater number of naive CD4+ cells and higher diversity distinguished long-lived donors from aged donors. PBMCs went unsorted, and a conclusive naive versus antigen-experienced comparison was therefore prevented.

The CDR3 has 14 residues. V was cut by 5 bases and J by 7 bases, with 17 bases left in between. Germline V gene lookup returns CDR1 LNHDA and CDR2 SQIVND (reference sequence). In this sample, this clonotype turned up many times. The antigen is undetermined. A second PCR of 7 to 11 cycles used a sample-barcoded 5' primer and a J-beta primer mix. MiXCR, run by TCRdb on the 5' RACE reads, gives a single entry per CDR3 protein. Of 600,000 or so distinct CDR3 sequences in the sample, about 30% were seen once. The source of this sequence is a woman of 80 years or more in good health. The chain combines TRBV19 with TRBJ1-2; D is unresolved. Specimen: blood. CDR3 protein: CASSRGGVGGGYTF. CDR3 in DNA: TGTGCCAGTAGTCGTGGAGGTGTAGGAGGTGGCTACACCTTC.